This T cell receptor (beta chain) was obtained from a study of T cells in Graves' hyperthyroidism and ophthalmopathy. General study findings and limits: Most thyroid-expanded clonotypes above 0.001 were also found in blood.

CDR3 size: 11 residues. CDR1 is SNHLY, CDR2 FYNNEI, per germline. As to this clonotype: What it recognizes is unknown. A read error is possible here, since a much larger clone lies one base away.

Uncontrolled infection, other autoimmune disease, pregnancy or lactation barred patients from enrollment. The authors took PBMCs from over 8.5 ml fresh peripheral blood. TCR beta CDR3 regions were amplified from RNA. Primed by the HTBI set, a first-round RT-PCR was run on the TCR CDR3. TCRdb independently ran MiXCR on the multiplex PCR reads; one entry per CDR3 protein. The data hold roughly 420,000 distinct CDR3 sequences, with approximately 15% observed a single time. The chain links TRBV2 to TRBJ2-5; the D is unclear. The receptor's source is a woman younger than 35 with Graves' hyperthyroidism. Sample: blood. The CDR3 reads CAIQVEETLYF. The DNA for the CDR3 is TGTGCCATCCAAGTTGAAGAGACCCTGTACTTC.